This paragraph reports one TCR beta chain. What it recognizes is unknown. The donors, healthy adults who were HIV-negative, had experienced no recent acute infections or vaccinations. The split of CD4+ cells yielded CD45RA+ naive and CD45RA-negative memory subsets. The sample originates from a study of shared clonotypes between healthy human individuals. Here immunoSEQ multiplex PCR was the method, and the copy in TCRdb shows in-frame clones only, minus some. This table has roughly 2.6 million clones, around 94% appearing once. Germline V gene sequence: CDR1 MNHNY, CDR2 SVGAGI (reference sequence). The V end lost 2 bases, the J end lost 5 bases, and 4 bases lay between the germline ends. This CDR3 contains 12 residues. Overall study results and limits: Inspection by rarefaction showed sorted-subset sequencing to be incomplete despite large depth. Clonotypes which were not shared had lower generation probabilities than clonotypes that all four donors shared.

This clonotype was sampled from a man between 18 and 29 years old in good health. The sample taken for sequencing was naive CD4+ T cells sorted from blood. Subset in this sample: CD45RA+ positively selected. This chain joins TRBV6-6 and TRBJ1-5; D not certain. Written as DNA, the CDR3 is TGTGCCAGCAGTTACCAGGATCAGCCCCAGCATTTT. Translating gives CASSYQDQPQHF.